The text below deals with one TCR beta chain. Its antigen is not known. The data were taken from a study of shared clonotypes between healthy human individuals. Terminally differentiated effector memory CD45RA+ cells were left out of the naive CD8 fraction, which was CD45RO-negative and positively selected for CCR7. HIV-negative, healthy adults without recent acute infections or vaccinations were the donors. Genomic DNA belonging to each subset was distributed in equal measure over several immunoSEQ plates. Sequencing was performed with immunoSEQ multiplex PCR; in TCRdb, only in-frame clones are kept and a portion is missing. The table includes about 2.1 million clones, 90% to 95% detected once. General observations from the study: Rarefaction revealed incomplete sorted-subset sequencing despite large depth. Limited genetic and exposure-history diversity came from having few donors.

V shed 7 bases, J shed 4 bases, and the junction held 14 bases outside the gene matches. The CDR3 totals 17 residues. The germline CDR1 and CDR2 sequences are WSHSY and SAAADI. The chain links TRBV10-2 to TRBJ2-3, with 10 bases identical to TRBD1. The receptor's source is a young man in good health. Some clones in this sample may be carry-over from other donors' samples. The sample comprised naive CD8+ T cells from PBMCs. CDR3 amino acids: CASIHRDRGSKADTQYF. CDR3 in DNA: TGCGCCAGCATCCACCGGGACAGGGGAAGTAAGGCAGATACGCAGTATTTT.